Below, 26 T cell receptor beta chains from the same sample are listed, as sequenced in a study of T cells in Graves' hyperthyroidism and ophthalmopathy (dated by TCRdb to about 2019). The library was built by means of multiplex PCR. Instrument used: Illumina HiSeq 2000. The TCR beta CDR3 regions were amplified from RNA transcripts. The TCR CDR3 was subjected to a first round of RT-PCR using the HTBI primer set and the Qiagen OneStep RT-PCR kit. Clones were called with MiXCR by TCRdb after fastp trimmed the public reads at Q25, and only in-frame beta chains were retained. Each entry is one CDR3 protein sequence, shown with its most common DNA and genes. The sample records 490,000 or so distinct CDR3 sequences, 20% to 25% of which are singletons. Clones ranked in the top ten supply about 49% of the sample. Sequenced: blood. The receptors were sampled from a woman in her 70s with Graves' ophthalmopathy.

Ten or more counts support this clonotype. The V call is TRBV12-3 or TRBV12-4, the J call TRBJ1-3; unclear D gene. V lost 3 bases to trimming and J lost 0 bases, with 6 bases between them. This CDR3 is built from 14 residues. The CDR3 here is CASSFADSGNTIYF. Here the CDR3 DNA reads TGTGCCAGCAGTTTTGCAGACTCTGGAAACACCATATATTTT.

At least ten counts were recorded for this clonotype. The chain has TRBV11-2 and TRBJ2-1, with 9 bases that match TRBD2. The V gene's germline CDR1 is SGHAT and CDR2 FQNNGV. CDR3 length equals 16 residues. The V segment lost 0 bases and the J segment 7 bases; nucleotides outside the gene matches: 7. This CDR3 reads CASSLDRAGGLNEQFF. CDR3 DNA sequence: TGTGCCAGCAGCTTAGATCGGGCGGGAGGGCTGAATGAGCAGTTCTTC.

This clonotype was counted between two and nine times. The DNA for the CDR3 is TGTGCCAGCAGTTTTCTTAGGGCAGATACGCAGTATTTT. It specifies CASSFLRADTQYF. This rearrangement joins TRBV12-3 or TRBV12-4 to TRBJ2-3; no firm D call. The CDR3 has 13 amino acids. V gave up 3 bases and J gave up 4 bases, with 8 bases separating them.

This clonotype has a count of ten or more. The chain has TRBV10-3 and TRBJ2-7; 11 bases agree with TRBD2. V trimming: 0 bases; J trimming: 6 bases; junction bases outside the gene matches: 4. This CDR3 has 15 amino acids. In germline, CDR1 is ENHRY, CDR2 SYGVKD. The CDR3 loop reads CAISESTSGNAEQYF. The CDR3 region has the DNA TGTGCCATCAGTGAGTCGACTAGCGGGAACGCCGAGCAGTACTTC.

This clonotype came up a few times. The V call is TRBV30, the J call TRBJ1-2; tentative D call: TRBD1 (6 bases). This CDR3 spans 15 amino acids. CDR1 and CDR2 (germline): GTSNPN, SVGIG (reference sequence). The V and J ends lost 3 bases and 0 bases respectively, with 14 bases between them. The CDR3 coding sequence is TGTGCCTGGAGATTGAAAGGACAGCCTAACTATGGCTACACCTTC. Amino acid sequence: CAWRLKGQPNYGYTF.

This clonotype was seen only a few times. V gene TRBV7-9 combines with J gene TRBJ1-5; 8 nucleotides match TRBD1. The CDR3 has 16 amino acids. V gave up 5 bases and J gave up 2 bases; unmatched junction bases: 8. Per the germline V gene, CDR1 is SEHNR and CDR2 is FQNEAQ (reference sequence). The CDR3: CASSRATGQGNQPQHF. The CDR3 DNA reads as TGTGCCAGCAGCCGCGCAACGGGACAGGGCAATCAGCCCCAGCATTTT. Combining the CDR3 with reference TRBV7-9 and TRBJ1-5 gives the whole variable domain DTGVSQNPRHKITKRGQNVTFRCDPISEHNRLYWYRQTLGQGPEFLTYFQNEAQLEKSRLLSDRFSAERPKGSFSTLEIQRTEQGDSAMYLCASSRATGQGNQPQHFGDGTRLSIL.

This clonotype was observed at least ten times. The chain couples TRBV12-3 or TRBV12-4 to TRBJ2-1; 8 bases agree with TRBD2. The V segment lost 2 bases and the J segment 9 bases; nucleotides outside the gene matches: 3. The CDR3 is 13 amino acids. CDR3 sequence reads: CASSLREGFEQFF. The CDR3 DNA is TGTGCCAGCAGTTTACGGGAGGGGTTTGAGCAGTTCTTC.

The V call is TRBV5-1, the J call TRBJ2-3; possibly TRBD1 for D (5 bases). Germline V gene lookup returns CDR1 SGHRS and CDR2 YFSETQ. The CDR3 spans 15 residues. Trimming removed 2 bases at V and 2 bases at J, with 12 bases between. The CDR3 sequence: CASSFQTATTDTQYF. The CDR3 DNA reads as TGCGCCAGCAGCTTCCAGACAGCAACCACAGATACGCAGTATTTT.

There are a few counts of this clonotype. The chain has TRBV12-5 and TRBJ1-3; no definite D call. From germline, CDR1 is LGHNT and CDR2 FRNRAP. Trimming removed 1 base from V and 4 bases from J, with 5 bases in between. The CDR3 sequence is 13 residues long. This CDR3 reads CASGLDRGNTIYF. The CDR3 nucleotides read TGTGCTAGTGGTTTGGACAGAGGAAACACCATATATTTT.

V gene TRBV6-9 combines with J gene TRBJ1-2, with TRBD1 identical over 12 bases. J lost 7 bases, V lost 3 bases, and 12 bases had no gene match. This CDR3 contains 17 residues. Germline CDR1 and CDR2: MNHGY and SVAAGI. The CDR3 DNA is TGTGCCAGCAGTTACTCGAATCCGGGACAGGGGGCGGGTGGCTACACCTTC. Protein sequence: CASSYSNPGQGAGGYTF.

The J gene is TRBJ1-4, the V gene TRBV5-1, with D tentatively TRBD1 (5 bases). The V gene's germline CDR1 is SGHRS and CDR2 YFSETQ. V lost 2 bases, J lost 8 bases, and 10 bases lay in between. CDR3 length equals 13 residues. The CDR3, as DNA: TGCGCCAGCAGCTTCAAAGGGGAGGAAAAACTGTTTTTT. Protein product: CASSFKGEEKLFF.

This clonotype has only a few counts. This chain joins TRBV20-1 and TRBJ2-5, with 8 bases matching TRBD1. This CDR3 has 13 residues. Germline CDR1 is DFQATT and CDR2 is SNEGSKA (reference sequence). The V gene end was trimmed by 1 base and the J gene end by 2 bases; junction bases not matched to a gene: 0. The CDR3 DNA reads as TGCAGTGCTAGAGGACAGGGGCAAGAGACCCAGTACTTC. This sequence encodes CSARGQGQETQYF.

The J gene is TRBJ1-6, the V gene TRBV20-1; 8 nucleotides match TRBD1. The CDR3 is 16 amino acids. CDR1 is DFQATT, CDR2 SNEGSKA, per germline (reference sequence). Losses at the gene ends were 2 bases for V and 6 bases for J; bases not matched to a gene: 9. CDR3 sequence reads: CSARSSNRGTNSPLHF. The CDR3 nucleotides read TGCAGTGCTAGATCCTCCAACAGGGGGACTAATTCACCCCTCCACTTT.

A word on this clonotype: A much larger clone differs by one base, so this may be a read error. The J gene is TRBJ1-3, the V gene TRBV12-3 or TRBV12-4; 8 nucleotides line up with TRBD1. CDR3 length: 15 amino acids. With 8 bases clipped from V and 2 bases from J, the junction kept 8 bases outside the gene matches. The CDR3 region is CASGRGQGTGNTIYF. The CDR3, as DNA: TGTGCCAGCGGCCGCGGACAGGGAACTGGAAACACCATATATTTT.

This chain links TRBV30 with TRBJ2-7, with 10 bases fitting TRBD1. The CDR3 contains 13 residues. The J segment lost 6 bases and the V segment lost 3 bases, leaving 5 bases of the junction unmatched. The germline gives CDR1 GTSNPN, CDR2 SVGIG (reference sequence). CDR3 coding DNA: TGTGCCTGGAGGGGGACAGGGGCCCTCGAGCAGTACTTC. It is translated as CAWRGTGALEQYF. Combining the CDR3 with reference TRBV30 and TRBJ2-7 gives the whole variable domain SQTIHQWPATLVQPVGSPLSLECTVEGTSNPNLYWYRQAAGRGLQLLFYSVGIGQISSEVPQNLSASRPQDRQFILSSKKLLLSDSGFYLCAWRGTGALEQYFGPGTRLTVT.

This chain uses TRBV7-8 with TRBJ2-2, with a tentative D call TRBD2 (7 bases). Trimming removed 1 base at V and 8 bases at J, with 26 bases between. The CDR3 has 19 amino acids. The germline V gene has CDR1 SGHVS and CDR2 FQNEAQ. DNA of the CDR3: TGTGCCAGCAGCTTAGGGGGGGGCAGAGGGAGAGCCGGGTTTGGGGAGCTGTTTTTT. Amino acids: CASSLGGGRGRAGFGELFF.

This clonotype came up a few times. This chain connects TRBV7-2 to TRBJ2-3; D is unresolved. CDR1 and CDR2 (germline): SGHTA, FQGNSA. The CDR3 loop spans 12 amino acids. Trimming took 4 bases from V and 3 from J, leaving 5 bases between them. The CDR3 nucleotides are TGTGCCAGCAGCTCGATGACAGATACGCAGTATTTT. It is translated as CASSSMTDTQYF.

This clonotype has ten or more counts. The chain couples TRBV6-5 to TRBJ1-5; D uncertain. The CDR3 runs 16 residues. Germline assignment: CDR1 MNHEY and CDR2 SVGAGI. V was clipped by 8 bases and J by 1 base, with 18 bases between them. The CDR3 sequence is CASSPNPGGSNQPQHF. The CDR3 bases are TGTGCCAGCTCCCCCAATCCGGGCGGAAGCAATCAGCCCCAGCATTTT.

The genes are TRBV6-1 and TRBJ1-5; 8 positions match TRBD1. The junction had 11 bases not matched to a gene; V was cut back by 7 bases and J by 6 bases. CDR1 and CDR2 from the germline V gene are MNHNS and SASEGT. This CDR3 region has 15 residues. The CDR3 region has the DNA TGTGCCAGCAATACAGGGGGTTCGGTTGTTCAGCCCCAGCATTTT. Translation: CASNTGGSVVQPQHF.

With respect to this clonotype: This could be a read error, since a much larger clone is one nucleotide away. The chain employs TRBV2 and TRBJ2-1, with TRBD2 matching 8 bases. V lost 7 bases, J lost 12 bases, and 8 bases stayed unmatched. The CDR3 loop spans 12 amino acids. Germline V gene sequence: CDR1 SNHLY, CDR2 FYNNEI. The CDR3 sequence: CASIRGGPGQFF. The CDR3 bases are TGTGCCAGCATTCGGGGGGGCCCCGGGCAGTTCTTC.

The chain couples TRBV6-2 or TRBV6-3 to TRBJ2-7; D possibly corresponds to TRBD1 (6 bases). The V end lost 4 bases, the J end lost 5 bases, and 18 bases lay between the germline ends. The CDR3 is 15 amino acids. Germline V CDR1 and CDR2: MNHEY, SVGEGT. DNA for the CDR3: TGTGCCAGCAGTTTTACAGGGCGCTTGGGCGACGAGCAGTACTTC. Protein product: CASSFTGRLGDEQYF.

This clonotype has a count of ten or more. In DNA, the CDR3 is TGTGCCAGCAGTCTCGGGGCCCTGGCGAATATGGCGCAGTATTTT. It encodes CASSLGALANMAQYF. The genes are TRBV2 and TRBJ2-3; D may be TRBD1 or TRBD2 (5 bases each). The V end lost 5 bases, the J end lost 10 bases, and 22 bases lay between the germline ends. Germline CDR1 and CDR2: SNHLY and FYNNEI. The CDR3 has 15 amino acids. Drawing the rest from reference TRBV2 and TRBJ2-3, the complete variable domain is EPEVTQTPSHQVTQMGQEVILRCVPISNHLYFYWYRQILGQKVEFLVSFYNNEISEKSEIFDDQFSVERPDGSNFTLKIRSTKLEDSAMYFCASSLGALANMAQYFGPGTRLTVL.

Many counts were recorded for this clonotype. The chain couples TRBV12-3 or TRBV12-4 to TRBJ2-2; tentatively, D is TRBD2 (6 bases). The V gene lost 6 bases and the J gene lost 7 bases, with 21 bases spanning the gap. This CDR3 is 16 amino acids long. DNA of the CDR3: TGTGCCAGCAGCCCCGGGGACTTATTTGGGATCGGGGAGCTGTTTTTT. Its translation is CASSPGDLFGIGELFF.

This clonotype came up a few times. The chain joins TRBV18 to TRBJ1-2; possibly TRBD1 for D (6 bases). Germline loops: CDR1 KGHSH, CDR2 LQKENI. The CDR3 is 13 residues long. Trimming took off 4 bases at V and 3 bases at J, with 9 bases between the two ends. CDR3 protein: CASSRQEDYGYTF. The CDR3 nucleotides read TGTGCCAGCTCACGACAGGAGGACTATGGCTACACCTTC.

This chain joins TRBV7-2 and TRBJ2-1, with 8 bases that match TRBD2. The V segment lost 1 base and the J segment 4 bases; nucleotides outside the gene matches: 3. This CDR3 is 15 amino acids long. Germline V CDR1 and CDR2: SGHTA, FQGNSA. CDR3 residues: CASSLDGGGYNEQFF. CDR3 nucleotides: TGTGCCAGCAGCTTAGACGGGGGGGGGTACAATGAGCAGTTCTTC.

This sequence joins TRBV24-1 and TRBJ2-1; weak D call: TRBD1 (5 bases). The CDR3 consists of 14 residues. Deletions cut 4 bases from V and 8 bases from J, with 14 bases between. The germline CDR1 and CDR2 sequences are KGHDR and SFDVKD. CDR3 loop: CATSDRGQWDEQFF. CDR3 sequence (DNA): TGTGCCACCAGTGACCGCGGACAATGGGATGAGCAGTTCTTC.